The entry below gives a single TCR beta chain sequence along with its context. Its antigen is currently unknown. The source of the sample is a study of CXCR3-negative and CXCR3-positive naive CD8 T cells. Study-level points and caveats: Memory CD8+ cells showed much lower diversity, while both naive subsets displayed comparably high diversity. Hydrophobicity was higher for TRB CDR3s found in CXCR3-positive naive cells than in CXCR3-negative naive cells.

The length of the CDR3 is 15 residues. From germline, CDR1 is DFQATT and CDR2 SNEGSKA (reference sequence). The authors gated naive CD8+ T cells as CD45RO-CCR7+CD27+CD95-. cDNA libraries for TRB were generated by 5' RACE incorporating UMI labels. Each CDR3 protein gets one entry in TCRdb, which reprocessed the 5' RACE reads and gives no DNA. This sample's table reports 5,500 to 6,000 distinct CDR3 sequences. The origin of this receptor is a human donor in good health. Some clones in this sample may be carry-over from other donors' samples. The material sequenced was naive CXCR3- CD8+ T cells from blood. Subset denoted: CD45RO-CCR7+CD27+CD95- naive CD8+ T cells lacking CXCR3 (TNR3-). The chain links TRBV20-1 to TRBJ2-1; the TRBD1 assignment by TCRdb is unverifiable without DNA. CDR3 residues: CSARDGQGNYNEQFF.